This T cell receptor beta chain was observed in a study of blood T cell repertoires in COVID-19. Whole-study context: The United States, Italy and Spain provided the acute and convalescent COVID-19 samples. Nucleic acid was either cDNA or gDNA, and it came from T cells, B-cell-depleted T cells, or PBMCs.

Sequencing was performed with immunoSEQ multiplex PCR; in TCRdb, only in-frame clones are kept and a portion is missing. The sample yields about 96,000 clones, about 81% seen once. This clone was recorded only once. This receptor was taken from an older woman with acute or convalescent COVID-19. The sequenced material came from peripheral blood.

This chain's CDR3 is CASSPRGQGGTDTQYF. Written as DNA, the CDR3 is TGTGCCAGCAGCCCGCGGGGACAGGGAGGCACAGATACGCAGTATTTT. This rearrangement joins TRBV7-3 to TRBJ2-3; 9 bases map to TRBD1. Germline assignment: CDR1 SGHTA and CDR2 FQGTGA. Germline trimming cut 5 bases from V and 1 base from J; bases unmatched to any gene: 7. CDR3 size: 16 residues.